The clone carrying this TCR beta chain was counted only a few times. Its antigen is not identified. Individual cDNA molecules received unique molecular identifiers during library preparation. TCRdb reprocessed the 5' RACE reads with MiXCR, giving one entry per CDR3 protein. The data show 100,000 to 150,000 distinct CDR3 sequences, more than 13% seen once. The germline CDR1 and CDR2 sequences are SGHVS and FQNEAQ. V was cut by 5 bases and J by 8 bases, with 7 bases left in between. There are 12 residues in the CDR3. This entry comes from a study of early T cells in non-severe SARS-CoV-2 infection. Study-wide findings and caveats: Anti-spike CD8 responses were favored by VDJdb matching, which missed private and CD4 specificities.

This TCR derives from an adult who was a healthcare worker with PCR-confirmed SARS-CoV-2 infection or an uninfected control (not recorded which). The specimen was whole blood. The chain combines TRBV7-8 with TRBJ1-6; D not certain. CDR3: CASSLLDSPLHF. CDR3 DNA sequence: TGTGCCAGCAGCCTCCTAGATTCACCCCTCCACTTT. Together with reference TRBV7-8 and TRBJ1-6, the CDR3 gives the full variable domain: GAGVSQSPRYKVAKRGQDVALRCDPISGHVSLFWYQQALGQGPEFLTYFQNEAQLDKSGLPSDRFFAERPEGSVSTLKIQRTQQEDSAVYLCASSLLDSPLHFGNGTRLTVT.